The next 16 T cell receptor beta chains were all read from a single sample in a study of blood T cell repertoires in COVID-19 (dated by TCRdb to 2018 to 2021). Library method: the immunoSEQ multiplex PCR assay. TCRdb took this table from immuneACCESS and kept in-frame rearrangements with V and J called. Such tables lack part of the clones; where checked against another copy, unresolved V genes explain under half of the gap, and the rest is unexplained. This sample is represented by some 29,000 clones; under 85% of them were singletons. The ten biggest clones cover almost 40% of the sample. Sequencing input: peripheral blood. The receptor set was obtained from a man aged 65-85 years with acute or convalescent COVID-19.

This chain uses TRBV18 with TRBJ2-3; D gene uncertain. There are 13 residues in the CDR3. Germline V gene lookup returns CDR1 KGHSH and CDR2 LQKENI. The V end was cut by 3 bases, the J end by 4 bases, with 8 bases between. In DNA form, the CDR3 reads TGTGCCAGCTCACCCACACGATCAGATACGCAGTATTTT. Its translation: CASSPTRSDTQYF.

The chain carries TRBV5-1 and TRBJ2-1; no clear D gene. Germline V gives CDR1 SGHRS, CDR2 YFSETQ. V was cut by 0 bases and J by 0 bases, with 7 bases left in between. The CDR3 spans 15 residues. The CDR3 loop reads CASSLDPSSYNEQFF. In DNA, the CDR3 is TGCGCCAGCAGCTTGGATCCGAGCTCCTACAATGAGCAGTTCTTC.

The chain carries TRBV7-2 and TRBJ2-7; unclear D gene. CDR3 length: 14 residues. With 1 base removed from V and 0 bases from J, the gap between germline ends came to 7 bases. Per germline, CDR1 SGHTA and CDR2 FQGNSA. The CDR3 is CASSLGASSYEQYF. CDR3 coding DNA: TGTGCCAGCAGCTTAGGGGCCAGCTCCTACGAGCAGTACTTC.

The CDR3 spells CASSPDRGLSGELFF. CDR3 nucleotide sequence: TGTGCCAGCAGCCCCGACAGGGGGCTCAGCGGGGAGCTGTTTTTT. The chain is built from TRBV11-2 and TRBJ2-2; 10 positions match TRBD1. Per germline, CDR1 SGHAT and CDR2 FQNNGV. The V gene end was trimmed by 5 bases and the J gene end by 7 bases; junction bases not matched to a gene: 7. The CDR3 runs 15 residues. The full variable domain, with the rest looked up from reference TRBV11-2 and TRBJ2-2, is EAGVAQSPRYKIIEKRQSVAFWCNPISGHATLYWYQQILGQGPKLLIQFQNNGVVDDSQLPKDRFSAERLKGVDSTLKIQPAKLEDSAVYLCASSPDRGLSGELFFGEGSRLTVL.

The chain combines TRBV30 with TRBJ2-5; 13 bases agree with TRBD2. Losses at the gene ends were 2 bases for V and 3 bases for J; bases not matched to a gene: 6. Germline CDR1 is GTSNPN and CDR2 is SVGIG (reference sequence). CDR3 length: 16 amino acids. DNA of the CDR3: TGTGCCTGGAGTCCCATGGGACTAGCGGGGAAAGAGACCCAGTACTTC. It translates to CAWSPMGLAGKETQYF. Drawing the rest from reference TRBV30 and TRBJ2-5, the complete variable domain is SQTIHQWPATLVQPVGSPLSLECTVEGTSNPNLYWYRQAAGRGLQLLFYSVGIGQISSEVPQNLSASRPQDRQFILSSKKLLLSDSGFYLCAWSPMGLAGKETQYFGPGTRLLVL.

This clone occurred a few times. This rearrangement joins TRBV11-3 to TRBJ1-1; D gene uncertain. Looked up from germline, CDR1 is SGHNT and CDR2 is YENEEA. CDR3 length: 13 residues. The V gene lost 3 bases and the J gene lost 1 base, with 6 bases spanning the gap. CDR3 amino acids: CASSLRENTEAFF. For the CDR3, the DNA is TGTGCCAGCAGCTTGAGGGAGAACACTGAAGCTTTCTTT.

The gene calls are TRBV11-3 and TRBJ2-7; 10 nucleotides line up with TRBD1. The length of the CDR3 is 15 residues. Germline V gene lookup returns CDR1 SGHNT and CDR2 YENEEA. The ends lost 3 bases at V and 2 bases at J; junction bases unmatched: 4. The CDR3 loop is CASSFAGTGAYEQYF. DNA for the CDR3: TGTGCCAGCAGCTTTGCTGGGACAGGGGCCTACGAGCAGTACTTC.

V is TRBV5-1 and J is TRBJ2-5; 8 bases are shared with TRBD1. The ends lost 4 bases at V and 5 bases at J; junction bases unmatched: 13. Germline V lookup: CDR1 SGHRS, CDR2 YFSETQ. CDR3 size: 16 residues. As DNA, the CDR3 is TGCGCCAGCAGCCCCGAGACAGGGACAGGAGAGGAGACCCAGTACTTC. Translation gives CASSPETGTGEETQYF.

V usage is TRBV6-1 and J usage is TRBJ1-5, with D possibly matching TRBD1 (5 bases). Germline values: CDR1 MNHNS, CDR2 SASEGT. The CDR3 runs to 15 residues. V was shortened by 1 base and J by 0 bases, with 7 bases between the two germline ends. CDR3 loop: CASSEETASNQPQHF. Written as DNA, the CDR3 is TGTGCCAGCAGTGAAGAGACAGCTAGCAATCAGCCCCAGCATTTT.

This sequence joins TRBV18 and TRBJ2-7; TRBD1 agrees at 8 bases. V lost 6 bases, J lost 4 bases, and 5 bases stayed unmatched. Looked up from germline, CDR1 is KGHSH and CDR2 is LQKENI. The CDR3 spans 13 residues. CDR3 sequence: CASSRGQGYEQYF. DNA for the CDR3: TGTGCCAGCTCCCGTGGACAGGGTTACGAGCAGTACTTC.

The CDR3 nucleotides read TGTGCCAGCAGTTTAATGACAACCTACGAGCAGTACTTC. Amino acid sequence: CASSLMTTYEQYF. The chain uses TRBV28 and TRBJ2-7; D gene uncertain. V gave up 2 bases and J gave up 2 bases, with 7 bases separating them. The CDR3 is 13 amino acids. The germline V gene encodes CDR1 MDHEN and CDR2 SYDVKM.

The rearrangement links TRBV5-6 to TRBJ2-3, with TRBD2 as a possible D gene (5 bases). In germline, CDR1 is SGHDT, CDR2 YYEEEE. CDR3 length: 15 amino acids. V lost 2 bases and J lost 1, with 11 bases in between. Here the CDR3 reads CASSLPAGRTDTQYF. The CDR3 coding sequence is TGTGCCAGCAGCTTACCCGCGGGCCGCACAGATACGCAGTATTTT.

The chain recombines TRBV6-2 or TRBV6-3 with TRBJ1-5; D is unclear. The CDR3 totals 14 residues. Trimming removed 2 bases from V and 3 bases from J, with 8 bases in between. The germline CDR1 and CDR2 sequences are MNHEY and SVGEGT. In nucleotides, the CDR3 is TGTGCCAGCAGTTACGGGCAGTACAATCAGCCCCAGCATTTT. Translating it yields CASSYGQYNQPQHF.

The chain combines TRBV19 with TRBJ2-7; TRBD1 aligns across 7 bases. Germline V gene lookup returns CDR1 LNHDA and CDR2 SQIVND (reference sequence). The CDR3 consists of 14 residues. The V gene end was trimmed by 2 bases and the J gene end by 5 bases; junction bases not matched to a gene: 6. The CDR3 protein is CASSISRGRNEQYF. The DNA for the CDR3 is TGTGCCAGTAGTATATCGAGGGGGCGGAACGAGCAGTACTTC.

This clone was recorded only once. The CDR3 bases are TGTGCCAGCAGCGCCCCGGGTCTCTATGGCTACACCTTC. Its protein is CASSAPGLYGYTF. This chain joins TRBV9 and TRBJ1-2; D gene uncertain. The CDR3 is 13 residues long. V dropped 3 bases and J dropped 4 bases, with 10 bases sitting between them. Germline assignment: CDR1 SGDLS and CDR2 YYNGEE.

V is TRBV18 and J is TRBJ1-4; D remains unclear. The CDR3 consists of 15 residues. V was trimmed by 6 bases and J by 7 bases, leaving 18 bases between them. CDR1 and CDR2 from the germline V gene are KGHSH and LQKENI. The CDR3 coding sequence is TGTGCCAGCTCCCCCGCCCAGGTGCTCGGTGAAAAACTGTTTTTT. Translation gives CASSPAQVLGEKLFF. Full variable domain (outside the CDR3, taken from reference TRBV18 and TRBJ1-4): NAGVMQNPRHLVRRRGQEARLRCSPMKGHSHVYWYRQLPEEGLKFMVYLQKENIIDESGMPKERFSAEFPKEGPSILRIQQVVRGDSAAYFCASSPAQVLGEKLFFGSGTQLSVL.